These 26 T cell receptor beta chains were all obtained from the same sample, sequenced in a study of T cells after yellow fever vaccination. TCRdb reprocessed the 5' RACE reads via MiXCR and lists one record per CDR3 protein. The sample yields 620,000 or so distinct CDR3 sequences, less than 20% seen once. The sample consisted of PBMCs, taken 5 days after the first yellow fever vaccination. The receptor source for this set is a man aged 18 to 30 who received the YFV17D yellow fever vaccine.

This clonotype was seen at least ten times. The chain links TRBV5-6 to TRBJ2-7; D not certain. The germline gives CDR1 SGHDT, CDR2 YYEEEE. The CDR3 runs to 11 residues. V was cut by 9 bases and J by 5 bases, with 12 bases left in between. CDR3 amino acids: CATGRSHEQYF. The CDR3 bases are TGTGCCACCGGACGGAGTCACGAGCAGTACTTC. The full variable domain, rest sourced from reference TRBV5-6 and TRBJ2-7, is DAGVTQSPTHLIKTRGQQVTLRCSPKSGHDTVSWYQQALGQGPQFIFQYYEEEERQRGNFPDRFSGHQFPNYSSELNVNALLLGDSALYLCATGRSHEQYFGPGTRLTVT.

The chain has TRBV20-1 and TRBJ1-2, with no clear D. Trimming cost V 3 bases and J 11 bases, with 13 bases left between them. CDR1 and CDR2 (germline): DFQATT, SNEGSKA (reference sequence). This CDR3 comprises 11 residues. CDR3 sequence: CSARVPGNYTF. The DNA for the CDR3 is TGCAGTGCTAGGGTTCCGGGGAATTACACCTTC.

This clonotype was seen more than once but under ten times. CDR3 in amino acids: CASSLGSGGWLGETQYF. The DNA for the CDR3 is TGTGCCAGCAGCTTAGGAAGCGGGGGGTGGTTGGGAGAGACCCAGTACTTC. This sequence joins TRBV11-2 and TRBJ2-5, with 9 nucleotides matching TRBD2. This CDR3 spans 17 amino acids. Looked up from germline, CDR1 is SGHAT and CDR2 is FQNNGV. Trimming removed 1 base from V and 4 bases from J; junction bases left unmatched: 10.

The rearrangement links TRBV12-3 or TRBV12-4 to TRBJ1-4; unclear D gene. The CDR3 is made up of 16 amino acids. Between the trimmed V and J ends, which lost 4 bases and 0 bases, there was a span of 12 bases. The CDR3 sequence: CASSSPSGATNEKLFF. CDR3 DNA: TGTGCCAGCAGTTCACCCTCCGGTGCAACTAATGAAAAACTGTTTTTT.

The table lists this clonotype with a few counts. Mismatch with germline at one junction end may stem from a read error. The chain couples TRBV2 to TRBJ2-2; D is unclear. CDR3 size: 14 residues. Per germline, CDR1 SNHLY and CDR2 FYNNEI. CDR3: CASREVLATGELFF. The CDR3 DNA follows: TGTGCCAGCAGGGAAGTTCTTGCCACCGGGGAGCTGTTTTTT.

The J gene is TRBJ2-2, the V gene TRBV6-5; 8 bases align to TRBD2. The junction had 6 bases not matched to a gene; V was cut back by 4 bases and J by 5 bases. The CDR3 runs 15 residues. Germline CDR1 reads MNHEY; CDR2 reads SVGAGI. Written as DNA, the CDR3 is TGTGCCAGCAGTTTAGCGGGGACTCCTACCGGGGAGCTGTTTTTT. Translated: CASSLAGTPTGELFF.

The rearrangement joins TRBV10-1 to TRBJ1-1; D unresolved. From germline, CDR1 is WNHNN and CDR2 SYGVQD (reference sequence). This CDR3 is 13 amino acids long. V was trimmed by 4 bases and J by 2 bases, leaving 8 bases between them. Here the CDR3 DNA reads TGCGCCAGCAGTGTTGGGATAAACACTGAAGCTTTCTTT. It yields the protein CASSVGINTEAFF.

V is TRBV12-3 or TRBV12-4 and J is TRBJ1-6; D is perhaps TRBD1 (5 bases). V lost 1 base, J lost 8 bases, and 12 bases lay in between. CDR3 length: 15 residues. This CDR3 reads CASSLVTAPYSPLHF. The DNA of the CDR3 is TGTGCCAGCAGTTTAGTGACAGCCCCATATTCACCCCTCCACTTT.

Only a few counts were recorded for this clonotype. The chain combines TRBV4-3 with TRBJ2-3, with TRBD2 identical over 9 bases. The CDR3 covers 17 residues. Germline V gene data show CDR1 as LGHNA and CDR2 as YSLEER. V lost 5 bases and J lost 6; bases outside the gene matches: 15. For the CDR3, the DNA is TGCGCCAGCAGCGCTTTCGGGCGGGGGGGCCCAGGGGATACGCAGTATTTT. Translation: CASSAFGRGGPGDTQYF.

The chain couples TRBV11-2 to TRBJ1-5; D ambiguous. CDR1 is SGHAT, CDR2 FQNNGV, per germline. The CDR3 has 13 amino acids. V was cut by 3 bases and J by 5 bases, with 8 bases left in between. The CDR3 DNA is TGTGCCAGCAGCTTTACGGCAGATCAGCCCCAGCATTTT. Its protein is CASSFTADQPQHF.

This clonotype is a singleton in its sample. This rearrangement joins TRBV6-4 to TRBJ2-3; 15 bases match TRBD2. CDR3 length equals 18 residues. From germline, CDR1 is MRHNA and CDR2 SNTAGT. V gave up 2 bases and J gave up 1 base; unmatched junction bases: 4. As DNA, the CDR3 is TGTGCCAGCAGTGACCCCTGGACTAGCGGGGGGGGCACAGATACGCAGTATTTT. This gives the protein CASSDPWTSGGGTDTQYF.

This chain's CDR3 is CASRRTGAIYEAFF. CDR3 coding DNA: TGTGCCAGCAGACGGACAGGAGCTATCTATGAAGCTTTCTTT. This chain links TRBV25-1 with TRBJ1-1, with 7 positions matching TRBD1. With V trimmed by 6 bases and J by 7 bases, 11 bases remained unmatched. Germline V lookup: CDR1 MGHDK, CDR2 SYGVNS. The length of the CDR3 is 14 residues.

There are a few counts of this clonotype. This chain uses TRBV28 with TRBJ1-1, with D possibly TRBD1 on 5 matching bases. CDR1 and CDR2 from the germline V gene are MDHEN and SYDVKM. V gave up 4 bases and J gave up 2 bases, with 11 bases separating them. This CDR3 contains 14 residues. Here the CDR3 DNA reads TGTGCCAGCAGTTGGACATTATCCAACACTGAAGCTTTCTTT. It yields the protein CASSWTLSNTEAFF.

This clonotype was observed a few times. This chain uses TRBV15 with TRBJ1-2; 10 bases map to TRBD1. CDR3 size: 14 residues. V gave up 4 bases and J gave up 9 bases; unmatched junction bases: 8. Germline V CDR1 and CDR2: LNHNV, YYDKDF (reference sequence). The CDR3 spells CATSIWTGGISYTF. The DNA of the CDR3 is TGTGCCACCAGCATATGGACAGGGGGAATAAGCTACACCTTC.

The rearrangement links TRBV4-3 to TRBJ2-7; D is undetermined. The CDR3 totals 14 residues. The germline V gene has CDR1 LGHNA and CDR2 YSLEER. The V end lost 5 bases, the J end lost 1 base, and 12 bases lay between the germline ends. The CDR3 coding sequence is TGCGCCAGCAGCTCGCAGATCCTTTCCTACGAGCAGTACTTC. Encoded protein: CASSSQILSYEQYF.

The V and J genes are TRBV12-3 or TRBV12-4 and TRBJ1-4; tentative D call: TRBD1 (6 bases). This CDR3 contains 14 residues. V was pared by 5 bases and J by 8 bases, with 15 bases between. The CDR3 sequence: CASSARGGSEKLFF. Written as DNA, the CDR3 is TGTGCCAGCAGTGCGAGGGGGGGAAGCGAAAAACTGTTTTTT.

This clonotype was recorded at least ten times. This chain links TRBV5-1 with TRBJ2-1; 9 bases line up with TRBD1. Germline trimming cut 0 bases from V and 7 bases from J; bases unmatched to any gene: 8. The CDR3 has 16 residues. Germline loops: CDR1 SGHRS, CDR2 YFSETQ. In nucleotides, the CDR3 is TGCGCCAGCAGCTTGGATTTACCGGGACAGGGAAATGAGCAGTTCTTC. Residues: CASSLDLPGQGNEQFF.

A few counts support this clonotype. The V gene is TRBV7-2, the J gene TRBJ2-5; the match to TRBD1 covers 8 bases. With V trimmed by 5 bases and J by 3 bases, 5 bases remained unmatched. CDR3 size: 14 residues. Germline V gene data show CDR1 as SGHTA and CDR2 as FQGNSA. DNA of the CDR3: TGTGCCAGCAGCCTGGACAGGGTGAAAGAGACCCAGTACTTC. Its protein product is CASSLDRVKETQYF.

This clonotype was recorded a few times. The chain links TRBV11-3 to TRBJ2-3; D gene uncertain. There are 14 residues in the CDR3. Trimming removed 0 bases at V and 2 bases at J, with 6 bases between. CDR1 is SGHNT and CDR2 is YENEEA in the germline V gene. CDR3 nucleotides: TGTGCCAGCAGCTTAGATGGAAACACAGATACGCAGTATTTT. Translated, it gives CASSLDGNTDTQYF.

The DNA of the CDR3 is TGTGCCAGCAGCTTGACGGTTCGGGGTGGCTACACCTTC. Amino acid sequence: CASSLTVRGGYTF. The rearrangement uses TRBV11-2 and TRBJ1-2; the D is unclear. V lost 3 bases and J 7 bases, leaving 12 bases between the germline ends. The CDR3 runs to 13 residues. Per the germline V gene, CDR1 is SGHAT and CDR2 is FQNNGV.

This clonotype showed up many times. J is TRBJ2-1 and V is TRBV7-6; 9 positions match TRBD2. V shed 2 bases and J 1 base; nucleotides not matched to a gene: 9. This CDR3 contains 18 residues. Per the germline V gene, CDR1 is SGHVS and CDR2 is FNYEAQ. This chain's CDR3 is CASSLRAGSGGSYNEQFF. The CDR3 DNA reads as TGTGCCAGCAGCTTAAGGGCGGGTAGCGGGGGTTCCTACAATGAGCAGTTCTTC. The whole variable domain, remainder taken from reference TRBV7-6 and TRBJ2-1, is GAGVSQSPRYKVTKRGQDVALRCDPISGHVSLYWYRQALGQGPEFLTYFNYEAQQDKSGLPNDRFSAERPEGSISTLTIQRTEQRDSAMYRCASSLRAGSGGSYNEQFFGPGTRLTVL.

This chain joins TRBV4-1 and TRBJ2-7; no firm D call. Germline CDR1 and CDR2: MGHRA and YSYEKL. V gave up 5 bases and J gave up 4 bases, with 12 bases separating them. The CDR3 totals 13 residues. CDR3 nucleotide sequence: TGCGCCAGCAGCGAGTCGGTGGGATACGAGCAGTACGTC. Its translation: CASSESVGYEQYV.

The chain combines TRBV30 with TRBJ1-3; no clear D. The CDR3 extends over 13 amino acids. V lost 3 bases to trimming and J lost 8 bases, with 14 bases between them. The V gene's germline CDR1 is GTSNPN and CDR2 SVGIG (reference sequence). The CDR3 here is CAWSRQIGDTIYF. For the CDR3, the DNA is TGTGCCTGGAGCCGGCAGATCGGGGACACCATATATTTT.

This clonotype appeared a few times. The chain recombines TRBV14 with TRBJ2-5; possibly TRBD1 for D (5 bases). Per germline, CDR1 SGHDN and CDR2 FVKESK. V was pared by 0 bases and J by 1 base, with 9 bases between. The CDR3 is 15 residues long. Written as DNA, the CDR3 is TGTGCCAGCAGCCAAGAGGGTAGGGGCCAAGAGACCCAGTACTTC. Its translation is CASSQEGRGQETQYF. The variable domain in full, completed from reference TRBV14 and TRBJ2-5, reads EAGVTQFPSHSVIEKGQTVTLRCDPISGHDNLYWYRRVMGKEIKFLLHFVKESKQDESGMPNNRFLAERTGGTYSTLKVQPAELEDSGVYFCASSQEGRGQETQYFGPGTRLLVL.

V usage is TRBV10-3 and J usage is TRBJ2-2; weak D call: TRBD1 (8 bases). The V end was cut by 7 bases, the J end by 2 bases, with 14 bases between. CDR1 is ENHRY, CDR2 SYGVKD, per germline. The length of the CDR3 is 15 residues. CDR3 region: CAINGGTGNTGELFF. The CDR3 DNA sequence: TGTGCCATCAACGGGGGGACAGGTAACACCGGGGAGCTGTTTTTT.

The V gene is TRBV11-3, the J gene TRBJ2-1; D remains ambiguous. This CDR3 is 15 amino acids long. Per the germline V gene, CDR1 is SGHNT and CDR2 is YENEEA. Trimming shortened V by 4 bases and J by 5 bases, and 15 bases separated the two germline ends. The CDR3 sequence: CASSSSGPNNNEQFF. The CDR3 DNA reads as TGTGCCAGCAGCTCCTCCGGGCCAAACAACAATGAGCAGTTCTTC.